The rows below give T cell receptor beta chains drawn from one sample of a study of blood T cell repertoires in COVID-19. TCRdb's table, derived via immunoSEQ multiplex PCR, lists solely in-frame clones and lacks some. The sample has some 160,000 clones, roughly 80% seen once; the top ten hold roughly 11%. The source material was peripheral blood. Receptors were obtained from a man aged 65 to 85 with active or convalescent COVID-19. CDR3s include the opening cysteine and the closing phenylalanine or tryptophan. The D gene is left open where the match is weak. Clone sizes are given selectively: once, few, many, or a class where the clone is expanded.

j_call v_call d_call clone_size cdr3_nt cdr3_aa
TRBJ2-1 TRBV5-1 TRBD2 - TGCGCCAGCAGCTTGGGCGGGAGTAGCTCCTACAATGAGCAGTTCTTC CASSLGGSSSYNEQFF
TRBJ2-1 TRBV3-1/TRBV3-2 TRBD1 - TGTGCCAGCAGCCACCCACTCCGGGACAGTAAGAATGAGCAGTTCTTC CASSHPLRDSKNEQFF
TRBJ2-7 TRBV4-3 - once TGCGCCAGCAGCCAGAAGGCTCGCGTAGGGTATGGGCTAGCGTCATACGAGCAGTACTTC CASSQKARVGYGLASYEQYF
TRBJ1-1 TRBV20-1 TRBD1 few TGCAGTGCTAGTGCCGGGACAGAGAACACTGAAGCTTTCTTT CSASAGTENTEAFF
TRBJ1-2 TRBV19 - few TGTGCCAGTAGGCCCCGCGACAGCTATGGCTACACCTTC CASRPRDSYGYTF
TRBJ1-4 TRBV6-5 - once TGTGCCAGCAGTAAGGACAGCGCTAATGAAAAACTGTTTTTT CASSKDSANEKLFF
TRBJ2-7 TRBV4-1 TRBD1 - TGCGCCAGCAGCCGCGGACAGGGCCTCTACGAGCAGTACTTC CASSRGQGLYEQYF
TRBJ1-1 TRBV7-2 - - TGTGCCAGCAGCGACAGACAGGCAGACACTGAAGCTTTCTTT CASSDRQADTEAFF
TRBJ2-7 TRBV9 - - TGTGCCAGCAGCGTAGACCCGTACAACGAGCAGTACTTC CASSVDPYNEQYF
TRBJ1-3 TRBV30 TRBD1 - TGTGCCGCCGGGACAGGCTTTACCTCTGGAAACACCATATATTTT CAAGTGFTSGNTIYF
TRBJ1-5 TRBV6-2/TRBV6-3 TRBD1 - TGTGCCAGCAGTTACTCGTCAGGGGGCGAATGGACCCAGCATTTT CASSYSSGGEWTQHF
TRBJ2-7 TRBV9 TRBD2 - TGTGCCAGCAGCTCCGGGACTAGCGGGAACGAGCAGTACTTC CASSSGTSGNEQYF
TRBJ2-5 TRBV10-3 TRBD1 - TGTGCCATCAGGGGACAGGAACAAGAGACCCAGTACTTC CAIRGQEQETQYF
TRBJ2-3 TRBV5-1 TRBD1 - TGCGCCAGCAGCATGCGGACAGGGGGTGAACCAGATACGCAGTATTTT CASSMRTGGEPDTQYF
TRBJ2-2 TRBV28 TRBD2 - TGTGCCAGCCACCGGACGTTCCTGCGGGGGGTAAGGGAGCTGTTTTTT CASHRTFLRGVRELFF
TRBJ2-3 TRBV5-5 TRBD1 few TGTGCCAGCAGTTCCTTGAGGGGACAGGCGTTTTCTCTTACGCAGTATTTT CASSSLRGQAFSLTQYF
TRBJ2-6 TRBV12-3/TRBV12-4 - - TGTGCCAGCATCCTAGGGGCCAACGTCCTGACTTTC CASILGANVLTF
TRBJ2-2 TRBV6-5 - - TGTGCCAGCAGTTATAGGACAAGAGTGAACACCGGGGAGCTGTTTTTT CASSYRTRVNTGELFF
TRBJ2-5 TRBV2 TRBD2 - TGTGCCAGCAGTGACAGTAGCGGGAGGGTAGAGACCCAGTACTTC CASSDSSGRVETQYF
TRBJ1-4 TRBV12-3/TRBV12-4 - - TGTGCCAGCAGTTTATTCAACAACGAAAAACTGTTTTTT CASSLFNNEKLFF
TRBJ1-1 TRBV19 TRBD1 - TGTGCCAGTAGTATAGCCAGGACAGGGAACACTGAAGCTTTCTTT CASSIARTGNTEAFF
TRBJ2-7 TRBV6-5 TRBD1 - TGTGCCAGCAGCCGCGGACAGGGGGGCTACGAGCAGTACTTC CASSRGQGGYEQYF
TRBJ2-7 TRBV10-3 TRBD2 - TGTGCCATCAGTGAGTCGGGACTAGCGGGGGGGCGGAGCGAGCAGTACTTC CAISESGLAGGRSEQYF